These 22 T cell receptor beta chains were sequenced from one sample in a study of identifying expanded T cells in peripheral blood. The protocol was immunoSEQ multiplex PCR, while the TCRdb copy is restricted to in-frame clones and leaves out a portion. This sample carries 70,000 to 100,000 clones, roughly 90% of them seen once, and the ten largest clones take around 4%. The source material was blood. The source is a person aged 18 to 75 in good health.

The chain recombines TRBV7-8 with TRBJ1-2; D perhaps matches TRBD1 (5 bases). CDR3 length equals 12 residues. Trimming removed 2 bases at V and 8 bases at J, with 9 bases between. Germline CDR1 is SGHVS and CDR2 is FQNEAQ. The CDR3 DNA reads TGTGCCAGCAGCTTAAGGGGTAACGGCTACACCTTC. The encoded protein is CASSLRGNGYTF.

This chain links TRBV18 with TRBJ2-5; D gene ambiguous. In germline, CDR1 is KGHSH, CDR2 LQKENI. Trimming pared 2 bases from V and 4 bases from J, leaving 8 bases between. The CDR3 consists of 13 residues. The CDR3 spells CASSPKWGETQYF. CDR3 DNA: TGTGCCAGCTCACCAAAATGGGGAGAGACCCAGTACTTC.

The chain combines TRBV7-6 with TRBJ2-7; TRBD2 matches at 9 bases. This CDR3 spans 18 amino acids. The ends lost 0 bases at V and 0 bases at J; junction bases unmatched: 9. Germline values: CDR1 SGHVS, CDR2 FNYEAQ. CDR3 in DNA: TGTGCCAGCAGCTTAGCGGCGGCTAGCGGGACCAACTCCTACGAGCAGTACTTC. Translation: CASSLAAASGTNSYEQYF. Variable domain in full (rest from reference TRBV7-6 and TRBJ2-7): GAGVSQSPRYKVTKRGQDVALRCDPISGHVSLYWYRQALGQGPEFLTYFNYEAQQDKSGLPNDRFSAERPEGSISTLTIQRTEQRDSAMYRCASSLAAASGTNSYEQYFGPGTRLTVT.

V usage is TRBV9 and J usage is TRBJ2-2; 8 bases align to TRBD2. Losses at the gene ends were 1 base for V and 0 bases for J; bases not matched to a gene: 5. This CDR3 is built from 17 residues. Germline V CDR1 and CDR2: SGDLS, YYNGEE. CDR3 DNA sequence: TGTGCCAGCAGCGTACCCCAACTAGCGGCGAACACCGGGGAGCTGTTTTTT. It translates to CASSVPQLAANTGELFF.

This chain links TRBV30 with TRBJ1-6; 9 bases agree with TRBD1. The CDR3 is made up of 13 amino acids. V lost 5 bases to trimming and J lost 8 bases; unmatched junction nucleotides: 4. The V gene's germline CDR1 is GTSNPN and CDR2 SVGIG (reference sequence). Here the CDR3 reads CAWSGQGDSPLHF. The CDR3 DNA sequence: TGTGCCTGGTCGGGACAGGGAGATTCACCCCTCCACTTT.

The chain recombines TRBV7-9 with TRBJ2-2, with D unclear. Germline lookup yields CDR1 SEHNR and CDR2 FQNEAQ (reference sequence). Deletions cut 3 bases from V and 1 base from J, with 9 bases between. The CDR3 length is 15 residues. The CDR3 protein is CASSFGIGNTGELFF. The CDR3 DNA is TGTGCCAGCAGCTTTGGTATAGGGAACACCGGGGAGCTGTTTTTT.

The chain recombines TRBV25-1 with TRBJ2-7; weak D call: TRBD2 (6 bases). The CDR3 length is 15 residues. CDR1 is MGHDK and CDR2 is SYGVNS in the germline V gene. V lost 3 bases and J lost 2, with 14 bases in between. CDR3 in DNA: TGTGCCAGCAGTGAGCCAGGGACTCAGGCCTACGAGCAGTACTTC. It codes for CASSEPGTQAYEQYF.

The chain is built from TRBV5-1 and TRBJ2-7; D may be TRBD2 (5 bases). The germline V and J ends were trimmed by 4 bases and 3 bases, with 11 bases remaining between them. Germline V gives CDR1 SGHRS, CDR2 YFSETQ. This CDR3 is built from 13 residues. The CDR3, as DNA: TGCGCCAGCAGCGACCGGGGAGACTACGAGCAGTACTTC. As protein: CASSDRGDYEQYF.

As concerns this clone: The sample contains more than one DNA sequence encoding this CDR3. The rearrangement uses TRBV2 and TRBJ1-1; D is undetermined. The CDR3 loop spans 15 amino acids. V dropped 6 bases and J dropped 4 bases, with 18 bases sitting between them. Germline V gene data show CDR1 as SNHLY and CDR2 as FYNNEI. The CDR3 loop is CASSEQRVVGTEAFF. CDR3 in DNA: TGTGCCAGCAGCGAACAGAGGGTCGTAGGCACTGAAGCTTTCTTT.

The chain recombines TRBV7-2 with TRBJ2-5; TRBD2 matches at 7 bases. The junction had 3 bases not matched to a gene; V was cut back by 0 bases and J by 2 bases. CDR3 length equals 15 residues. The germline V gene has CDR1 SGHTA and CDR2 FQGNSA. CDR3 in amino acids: CASSLAGGVQETQYF. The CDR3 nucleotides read TGTGCCAGCAGCTTAGCTGGGGGGGTTCAAGAGACCCAGTACTTC.

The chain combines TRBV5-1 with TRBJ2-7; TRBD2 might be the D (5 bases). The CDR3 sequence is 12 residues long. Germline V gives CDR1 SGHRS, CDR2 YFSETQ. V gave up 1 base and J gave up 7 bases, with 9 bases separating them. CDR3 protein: CASSLRTGEQYF. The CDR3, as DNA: TGCGCCAGCAGCTTGAGGACGGGAGAGCAGTACTTC.

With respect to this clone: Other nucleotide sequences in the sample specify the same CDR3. CDR3 sequence (DNA): TGCGCCAGCAGCTCTACGAACACCGGGGAGCTGTTTTTT. Encoded protein: CASSSTNTGELFF. V usage is TRBV5-1 and J usage is TRBJ2-2; no reliable D call. The CDR3 is made up of 13 amino acids. The germline V and J ends were trimmed by 3 bases and 0 bases, with 3 bases remaining between them. Germline assignment: CDR1 SGHRS and CDR2 YFSETQ.

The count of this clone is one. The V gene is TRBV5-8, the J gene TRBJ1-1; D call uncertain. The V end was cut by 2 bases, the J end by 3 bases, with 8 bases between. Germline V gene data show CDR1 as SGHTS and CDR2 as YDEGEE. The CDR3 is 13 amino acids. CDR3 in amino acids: CASSFEGDTEAFF. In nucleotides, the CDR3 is TGTGCCAGCAGCTTCGAGGGTGACACTGAAGCTTTCTTT. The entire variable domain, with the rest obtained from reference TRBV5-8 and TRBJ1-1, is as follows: EAGVTQSPTHLIKTRGQQATLRCSPISGHTSVYWYQQALGLGLQFLLWYDEGEERNRGNFPPRFSGRQFPNYSSELNVNALELEDSALYLCASSFEGDTEAFFGQGTRLTVV.

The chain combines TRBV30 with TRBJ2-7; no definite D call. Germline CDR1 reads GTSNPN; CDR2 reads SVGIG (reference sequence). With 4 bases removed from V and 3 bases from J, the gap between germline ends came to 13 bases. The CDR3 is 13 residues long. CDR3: CAWKRQALYEQYF. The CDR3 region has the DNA TGTGCCTGGAAGAGGCAGGCTCTCTACGAGCAGTACTTC.

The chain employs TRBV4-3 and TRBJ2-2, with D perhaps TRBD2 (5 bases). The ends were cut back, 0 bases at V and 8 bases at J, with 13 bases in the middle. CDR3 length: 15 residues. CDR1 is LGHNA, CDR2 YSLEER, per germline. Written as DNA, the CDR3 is TGCGCCAGCAGCCAAGATCAGCCGGGGTCAGGGGAGCTGTTTTTT. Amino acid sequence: CASSQDQPGSGELFF.

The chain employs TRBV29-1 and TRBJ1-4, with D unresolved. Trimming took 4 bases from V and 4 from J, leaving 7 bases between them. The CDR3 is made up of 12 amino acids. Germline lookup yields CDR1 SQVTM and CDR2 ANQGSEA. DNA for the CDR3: TGCAGCGTTGTTGACTATAATGAAAAACTGTTTTTT. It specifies CSVVDYNEKLFF.

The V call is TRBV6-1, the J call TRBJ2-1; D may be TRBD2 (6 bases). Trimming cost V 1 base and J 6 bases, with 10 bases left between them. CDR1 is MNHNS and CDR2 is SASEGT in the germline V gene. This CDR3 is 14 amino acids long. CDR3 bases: TGTGCCAGCAGTGAAGTATACGGGGGCAATGAGCAGTTCTTC. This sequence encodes CASSEVYGGNEQFF.

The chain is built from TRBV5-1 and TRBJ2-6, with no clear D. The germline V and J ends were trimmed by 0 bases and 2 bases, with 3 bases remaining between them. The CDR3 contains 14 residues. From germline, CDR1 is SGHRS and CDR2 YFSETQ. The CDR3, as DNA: TGCGCCAGCAGCTTGGACCCTGGGGCCAACGTCCTGACTTTC. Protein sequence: CASSLDPGANVLTF.

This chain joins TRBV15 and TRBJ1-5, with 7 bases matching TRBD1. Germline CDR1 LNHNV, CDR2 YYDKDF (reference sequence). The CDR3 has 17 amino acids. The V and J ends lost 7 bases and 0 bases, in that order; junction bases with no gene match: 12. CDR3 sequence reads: CATKRGGQQYSNQPQHF. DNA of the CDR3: TGTGCCACCAAAAGAGGGGGACAGCAGTATAGCAATCAGCCCCAGCATTTT. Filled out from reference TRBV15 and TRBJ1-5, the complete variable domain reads DAMVIQNPRYQVTQFGKPVTLSCSQTLNHNVMYWYQQKSSQAPKLLFHYYDKDFNNEADTPDNFQSRRPNTSFCFLDIRSPGLGDTAMYLCATKRGGQQYSNQPQHFGDGTRLSIL.

CDR3 sequence: CASSPDRNTGELFF. The CDR3 coding sequence is TGTGCCAGCAGTCCGGACAGGAACACCGGGGAGCTGTTTTTT. J is TRBJ2-2 and V is TRBV6-5, with a weak D call TRBD1 (6 bases). CDR1 and CDR2 (germline): MNHEY, SVGAGI. The CDR3 consists of 14 residues. V lost 5 bases to trimming and J lost 1 base, with 8 bases between them.

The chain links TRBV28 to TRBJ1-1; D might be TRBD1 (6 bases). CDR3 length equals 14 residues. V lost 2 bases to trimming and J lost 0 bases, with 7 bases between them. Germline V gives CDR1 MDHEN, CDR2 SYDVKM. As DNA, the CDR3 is TGTGCCAGCAGTTTACAGGGGATGAACACTGAAGCTTTCTTT. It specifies CASSLQGMNTEAFF.

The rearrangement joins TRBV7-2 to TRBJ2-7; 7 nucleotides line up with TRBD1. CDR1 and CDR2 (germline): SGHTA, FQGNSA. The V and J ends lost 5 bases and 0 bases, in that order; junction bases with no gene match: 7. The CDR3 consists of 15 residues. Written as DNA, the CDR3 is TGTGCCAGCAGCCTAATACAGGGGTTCTCCTACGAGCAGTACTTC. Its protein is CASSLIQGFSYEQYF.